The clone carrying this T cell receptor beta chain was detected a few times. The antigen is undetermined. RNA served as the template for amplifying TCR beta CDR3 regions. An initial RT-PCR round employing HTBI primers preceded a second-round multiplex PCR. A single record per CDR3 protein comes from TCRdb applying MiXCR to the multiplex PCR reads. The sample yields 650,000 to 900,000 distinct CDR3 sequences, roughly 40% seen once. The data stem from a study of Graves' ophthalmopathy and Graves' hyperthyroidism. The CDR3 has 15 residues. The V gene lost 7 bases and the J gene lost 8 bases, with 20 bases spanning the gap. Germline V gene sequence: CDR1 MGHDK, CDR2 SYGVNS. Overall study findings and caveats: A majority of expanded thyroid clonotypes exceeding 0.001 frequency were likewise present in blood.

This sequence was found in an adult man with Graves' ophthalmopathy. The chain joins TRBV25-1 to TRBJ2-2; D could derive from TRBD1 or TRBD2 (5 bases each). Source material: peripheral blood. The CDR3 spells CASTRAGTLAGELFF. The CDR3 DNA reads TGTGCCAGCACACGGGCCGGGACGCTAGCAGGGGAGCTGTTTTTT. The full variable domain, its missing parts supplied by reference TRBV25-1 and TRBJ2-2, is EADIYQTPRYLVIGTGKKITLECSQTMGHDKMYWYQQDPGMELHLIHYSYGVNSTEKGDLSSESTVSRIRTEHFPLTLESARPSHTSQYLCASTRAGTLAGELFFGEGSRLTVL.